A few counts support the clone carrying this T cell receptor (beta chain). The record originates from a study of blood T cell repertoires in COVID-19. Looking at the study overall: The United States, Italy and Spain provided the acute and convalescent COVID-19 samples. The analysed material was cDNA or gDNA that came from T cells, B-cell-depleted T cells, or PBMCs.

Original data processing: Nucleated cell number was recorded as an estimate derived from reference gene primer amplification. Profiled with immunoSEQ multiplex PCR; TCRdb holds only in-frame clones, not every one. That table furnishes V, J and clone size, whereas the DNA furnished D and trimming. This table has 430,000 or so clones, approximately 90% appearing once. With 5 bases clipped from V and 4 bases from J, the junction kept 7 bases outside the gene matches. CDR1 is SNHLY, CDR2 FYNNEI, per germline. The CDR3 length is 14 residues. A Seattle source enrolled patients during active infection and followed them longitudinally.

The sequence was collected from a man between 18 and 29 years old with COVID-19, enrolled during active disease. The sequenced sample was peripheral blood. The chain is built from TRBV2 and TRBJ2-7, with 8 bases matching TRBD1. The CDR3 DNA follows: TGTGCCAGCAGTCGAGACAGGGGAGCGTACGAGCAGTACTTC. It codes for CASSRDRGAYEQYF.